This TCR beta chain stems from a study of T cell repertoires in cytomegalovirus infection. About the study: Both CMV infection and a matching HLA type were indicated by public TCR beta signatures.

A remark on this clonotype: The antigen remains unidentified.

Study-level points and caveats: Dominant in the ex vivo response were TCR beta clonotypes restricted by HLA-C and specific for CMV.

Germline lookup yields CDR1 LGHNA and CDR2 YNFKEQ. This CDR3 contains 18 residues. V lost 0 bases to trimming and J lost 10 bases, with 24 bases between them. TCRdb re-analysed the reads in MiXCR, keeping a single row per CDR3 protein. The profile shows about 310,000 distinct CDR3 sequences, approximately 25% of them singletons. The J gene is TRBJ2-2, the V gene TRBV4-2, with D perhaps TRBD1 or TRBD2 (6 bases each). The TCR was taken from a human donor in good health (CMV status not recorded). Some clones in this sample may be carry-over from other donors' samples. The sample here was cultured PBMCs, taken from culture after CMV antigen stimulation. The CDR3 reads CASSQDAGGAGKGEELFF. The CDR3 coding sequence is TGTGCCAGCAGCCAAGATGCTGGGGGCGCGGGGAAAGGGGAGGAGCTGTTTTTT.